The rows below give T cell receptor beta chains drawn from one sample of a study of blood T cell repertoires in COVID-19. Sequencing was performed with immunoSEQ multiplex PCR; in TCRdb, only in-frame clones are kept and a portion is missing. The repertoire consists of about 62,000 clones, with about nine tenths occurring once and the leading ten covering 1% to 1.5%. Sequenced material: peripheral blood. The receptors shown here come from an elderly woman with acute or convalescent COVID-19. Each CDR3 is given with its conserved first and last residue. A D gene is named only where the DNA matches it firmly. The size of a clone is reported for some rows only, either as once, few or many, or as a class for expanded clones.

size,D,J,V,CDR3,DNA
once,TRBD2,TRBJ2-1,TRBV5-4,CASSSPGLAYNEQFF,TGTGCCAGCAGTTCCCCGGGACTAGCCTACAATGAGCAGTTCTTC
NA,NA,TRBJ2-1,TRBV11-3,CASSPLGGPYNEQFF,TGTGCCAGCAGCCCCTTGGGCGGGCCTTACAATGAGCAGTTCTTC
NA,NA,TRBJ2-1,TRBV6-6,CASSYSRDLNEQFF,TGTGCCAGCAGTTACTCAAGAGATCTCAATGAGCAGTTCTTC
NA,NA,TRBJ2-5,TRBV19,CASSWTDKETQYF,TGTGCCAGTAGTTGGACAGATAAAGAGACCCAGTACTTC
NA,TRBD1,TRBJ2-7,TRBV2,CASSVLTTGRQYF,TGTGCCAGCAGCGTGTTAACGACAGGGCGGCAGTACTTC
NA,TRBD1,TRBJ2-1,TRBV6-2/TRBV6-3,CASSRDTGGAYEQFF,TGTGCCAGCAGCCGCGACACAGGGGGCGCGTATGAGCAGTTCTTC
NA,NA,TRBJ1-2,TRBV19,CASSMKVREYGYTF,TGTGCCAGTAGTATGAAAGTAAGAGAGTATGGCTACACCTTC
NA,TRBD1,TRBJ2-7,TRBV24-1,CATQGWTGTGTYEQYF,TGTGCCACTCAGGGGTGGACCGGGACAGGGACCTACGAGCAGTACTTC
few,NA,TRBJ1-2,TRBV12-3/TRBV12-4,CASREASNYGYTF,TGTGCCAGCAGGGAAGCGTCTAACTATGGCTACACCTTC
NA,TRBD1,TRBJ1-3,TRBV4-2,CASNRDRGFGNTIYF,TGTGCCAGCAACCGGGACAGGGGGTTCGGAAACACCATATATTTT
NA,NA,TRBJ1-1,TRBV6-4,CASSVGVNTEAFF,TGTGCCAGCAGTGTGGGAGTGAACACTGAAGCTTTCTTT
NA,NA,TRBJ2-6,TRBV2,CASRELASGANVLTF,TGTGCCAGCAGGGAACTAGCCTCTGGGGCCAACGTCCTGACTTTC
once,TRBD1,TRBJ1-1,TRBV12-3/TRBV12-4,CASSGGRRTAFF,TGTGCCAGCTCAGGGGGTCGGAGAACAGCTTTCTTT
NA,TRBD1,TRBJ2-5,TRBV2,CASSLDRGQETQYF,TGTGCCAGCAGCCTGGACAGGGGCCAAGAGACCCAGTACTTC
NA,NA,TRBJ2-1,TRBV5-1,CASSLVPGLTYNEQFF,TGCGCCAGCAGCTTGGTCCCAGGGCTCACCTACAATGAGCAGTTCTTC
NA,NA,TRBJ2-5,TRBV7-6,CASSLLRGQQETQYF,TGTGCCAGCAGCTTATTGCGAGGACAACAAGAGACCCAGTACTTC
once,NA,TRBJ2-3,TRBV11-3,CASSFGRTQEDTQYF,TGTGCCAGCAGCTTCGGCAGGACACAGGAAGATACGCAGTATTTT
NA,TRBD1,TRBJ2-2,TRBV3-1/TRBV3-2,CASSQAFDRAYTGELFF,TGTGCCAGCAGCCAAGCGTTCGACAGGGCCTACACCGGGGAGCTGTTTTTT
once,NA,TRBJ1-2,TRBV19,CASSIVGVRGYTF,TGTGCCAGTAGTATAGTAGGGGTGCGTGGCTACACCTTC
NA,TRBD1,TRBJ1-6,TRBV5-1,CASSSGQGPYNSPLHF,TGCGCCAGCAGCTCGGGACAGGGTCCCTATAATTCACCCCTCCACTTT
NA,NA,TRBJ1-3,TRBV30,CAERGSPGNTIYF,TGTGCCGAACGGGGGTCTCCTGGAAACACCATATATTTT
once,NA,TRBJ2-5,TRBV27,CASSWTLQETQYF,TGTGCCAGCAGTTGGACACTCCAAGAGACCCAGTACTTC
NA,TRBD1,TRBJ1-2,TRBV15,CATSSIQGAGYGYTF,TGTGCCACCAGCAGTATCCAGGGGGCTGGGTATGGCTACACCTTC
NA,NA,TRBJ2-2,TRBV30,CAWTRGPNTGELFF,TGTGCCTGGACCAGGGGCCCGAACACCGGGGAGCTGTTTTTT
NA,TRBD1,TRBJ1-1,TRBV6-5,CASTGGLSTEAFF,TGTGCCAGCACAGGGGGGCTGTCCACTGAAGCTTTCTTT
NA,NA,TRBJ2-1,TRBV11-2,CASSISGTYNEQFF,TGTGCCAGCAGCATTAGCGGAACCTACAATGAGCAGTTCTTC
NA,NA,TRBJ2-6,TRBV18,CASSPGASGANVLTF,TGTGCCAGCTCACCAGGGGCGTCTGGGGCCAACGTCCTGACTTTC
NA,NA,TRBJ1-2,TRBV4-2,CASSQDRVYGYTF,TGTGCCAGCAGCCAAGACAGGGTCTATGGCTACACCTTC
NA,TRBD1,TRBJ1-1,TRBV28,CASSFSRGRNTEAFF,TGTGCCAGCAGCTTTTCCAGGGGGCGGAACACTGAAGCTTTCTTT
NA,NA,TRBJ2-7,TRBV28,CASRRRQNEQYF,TGTGCCAGCAGACGCCGACAGAACGAGCAGTACTTC
NA,NA,TRBJ2-2,TRBV5-1,CASSLAPGAGELFF,TGCGCCAGCAGCTTGGCTCCAGGGGCCGGGGAGCTGTTTTTT
NA,NA,TRBJ1-2,TRBV3-1/TRBV3-2,CASSQDRQRYGYTF,TGTGCCAGCAGCCAAGATAGGCAGCGCTATGGCTACACCTTC
NA,TRBD2,TRBJ2-1,TRBV7-2,CASSVSGGLENEQFF,TGTGCCAGCAGCGTTAGCGGGGGTCTCGAAAATGAGCAGTTCTTC
NA,NA,TRBJ1-1,TRBV18,CASSASRDTEAFF,TGTGCCAGCTCAGCCTCCCGGGACACTGAAGCTTTCTTT
NA,TRBD1,TRBJ1-2,TRBV5-1,CASSSGQGPNYGYTF,TGCGCCAGCAGCTCGGGACAGGGGCCTAACTATGGCTACACCTTC
NA,NA,TRBJ1-5,TRBV30,CAWSAGAVGTQHF,TGTGCCTGGAGCGCAGGGGCGGTTGGGACCCAGCATTTT
NA,TRBD1,TRBJ1-4,TRBV25-1,CASSDGTGNEKLFF,TGTGCCAGCAGTGATGGGACAGGAAATGAAAAACTGTTTTTT
NA,NA,TRBJ1-4,TRBV3-1/TRBV3-2,CASSQVGAGEKLFF,TGTGCCAGCAGCCAAGTGGGTGCGGGCGAAAAACTGTTTTTT
NA,TRBD1,TRBJ2-7,TRBV12-3/TRBV12-4,CASSQQGFDEQYF,TGTGCCAGCAGTCAACAGGGGTTCGACGAGCAGTACTTC
once,TRBD2,TRBJ2-7,TRBV7-9,CASSSPGERGQYEQYF,TGTGCCAGCAGCTCACCTGGGGAGCGGGGCCAATACGAGCAGTACTTC
NA,TRBD1,TRBJ1-2,TRBV27,CASRGTAHGYTF,TGTGCCAGCAGAGGGACAGCACATGGCTACACCTTC
NA,TRBD2,TRBJ2-1,TRBV11-3,CASSSRRSGRAYNEQFF,TGTGCCAGCAGCTCCCGCCGAAGCGGGAGGGCTTACAATGAGCAGTTCTTC
NA,NA,TRBJ1-2,TRBV3-1/TRBV3-2,CASSQAGTRGYTF,TGTGCCAGCAGCCAAGCGGGGACAAGGGGCTACACCTTC
NA,NA,TRBJ1-2,TRBV7-9,CASSLFGGGYTF,TGTGCCAGCAGCCTGTTCGGTGGTGGCTACACCTTC
NA,NA,TRBJ2-3,TRBV11-1,CASSRGTATSTDTQYF,TGTGCCAGCAGCCGGGGGACAGCGACTAGCACAGATACGCAGTATTTT
NA,NA,TRBJ2-7,TRBV18,CASSPDGGSYEQYF,TGTGCCAGCTCCCCTGACGGGGGCTCCTACGAGCAGTACTTC
NA,TRBD2,TRBJ2-3,TRBV3-1/TRBV3-2,CASSLFPGLAGSTDTQYF,TGTGCCAGCAGCCTATTTCCGGGACTAGCGGGGTCCACAGATACGCAGTATTTT
NA,NA,TRBJ1-5,TRBV28,CASSQSNQPQHF,TGTGCCAGCAGCCAGAGCAATCAGCCCCAGCATTTT
NA,TRBD1,TRBJ1-1,TRBV6-5,CASSPTGYAEAFF,TGTGCCAGCTCCCCGACAGGGTATGCTGAAGCTTTCTTT
NA,NA,TRBJ2-4,TRBV14,CASSQEARAIQYF,TGTGCCAGCAGCCAAGAAGCTAGAGCCATTCAGTACTTC
NA,NA,TRBJ2-3,TRBV27,CASSSSSTDTQYF,TGTGCCAGCAGTTCTTCTAGCACAGATACGCAGTATTTT
NA,NA,TRBJ2-2,TRBV5-1,CASKPLQGNTGELFF,TGCGCCAGCAAACCTTTACAGGGGAACACCGGGGAGCTGTTTTTT
NA,NA,TRBJ1-4,TRBV5-4,CASSLAGLANEKLFF,TGTGCCAGCAGCTTGGCGGGGTTGGCTAATGAAAAACTGTTTTTT
few,NA,TRBJ1-1,TRBV4-3,CASARGWNTEAFF,TGCGCGTCGGCTAGGGGGTGGAACACTGAAGCTTTCTTT
NA,NA,TRBJ1-5,TRBV19,CASRDQGGSNQPQHF,TGTGCCAGTAGGGACCAGGGAGGATCCAATCAGCCCCAGCATTTT
NA,NA,TRBJ2-6,TRBV27,CASRGGASGANVLTF,TGTGCCAGCAGGGGGGGGGCATCCGGGGCCAACGTCCTGACTTTC
NA,NA,TRBJ2-7,TRBV27,CASSYREGYEQYF,TGTGCCAGCAGTTACAGGGAGGGTTACGAGCAGTACTTC
NA,NA,TRBJ2-7,TRBV15,CATSRDPGGLDEQYF,TGTGCCACCAGCAGAGATCCGGGGGGCTTGGACGAGCAGTACTTC
few,NA,TRBJ1-5,TRBV7-9,CASNVGIHQPQHF,TGTGCCAGCAACGTGGGCATCCATCAGCCCCAGCATTTT
NA,NA,TRBJ2-1,TRBV28,CATHGRDSYNEQFF,TGTGCCACCCATGGGCGGGACTCCTACAATGAGCAGTTCTTC